This TCR beta chain was identified during a study of cytotoxic CD8 clonotypes in ibrutinib-treated CLL. Study-wide results and limits: Increased clonality at ibrutinib response gave way to a return toward baseline at progression. Relative to age-matched healthy donors, clonality at baseline was higher, and it tracked circulating CD8+ T-cell counts.

Sequencing used immunoSEQ multiplex PCR; TCRdb keeps in-frame clones, though not all of them. This table has tens of thousands of clones, 65% to 70% appearing once. Comment on this clone: Its antigen is as yet unknown.

V was clipped by 2 bases and J by 4 bases; unmatched bases: 4. This CDR3 is 15 amino acids long. Germline values: CDR1 LNHNV, CDR2 YYDKDF (reference sequence). The J gene is TRBJ1-2, the V gene TRBV15, with TRBD1 identical over 10 bases. The TCR sequence derives from a human donor with chronic lymphocytic leukemia. The material was PBMCs, obtained at disease progression, from a patient treated with ibrutinib. CDR3 sequence reads: CATSRRGQGSYGYTF. The CDR3 nucleotides read TGTGCCACCAGCAGAAGGGGACAGGGGAGCTATGGCTACACCTTC.